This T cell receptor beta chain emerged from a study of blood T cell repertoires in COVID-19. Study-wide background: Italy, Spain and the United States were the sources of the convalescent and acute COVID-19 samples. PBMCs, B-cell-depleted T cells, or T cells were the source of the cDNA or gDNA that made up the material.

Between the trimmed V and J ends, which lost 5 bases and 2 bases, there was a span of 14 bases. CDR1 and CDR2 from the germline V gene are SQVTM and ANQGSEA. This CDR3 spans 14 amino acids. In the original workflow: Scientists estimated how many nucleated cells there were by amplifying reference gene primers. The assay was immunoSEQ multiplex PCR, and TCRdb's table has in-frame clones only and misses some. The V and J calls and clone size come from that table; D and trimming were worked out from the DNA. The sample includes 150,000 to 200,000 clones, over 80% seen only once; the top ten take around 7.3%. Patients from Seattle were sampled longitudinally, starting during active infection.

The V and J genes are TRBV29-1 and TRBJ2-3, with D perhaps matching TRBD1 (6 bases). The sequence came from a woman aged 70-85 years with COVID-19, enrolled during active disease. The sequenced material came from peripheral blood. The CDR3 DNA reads TGCAGCGTTCCCCTAGCAGGGGTCACAGATACGCAGTATTTT. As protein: CSVPLAGVTDTQYF.